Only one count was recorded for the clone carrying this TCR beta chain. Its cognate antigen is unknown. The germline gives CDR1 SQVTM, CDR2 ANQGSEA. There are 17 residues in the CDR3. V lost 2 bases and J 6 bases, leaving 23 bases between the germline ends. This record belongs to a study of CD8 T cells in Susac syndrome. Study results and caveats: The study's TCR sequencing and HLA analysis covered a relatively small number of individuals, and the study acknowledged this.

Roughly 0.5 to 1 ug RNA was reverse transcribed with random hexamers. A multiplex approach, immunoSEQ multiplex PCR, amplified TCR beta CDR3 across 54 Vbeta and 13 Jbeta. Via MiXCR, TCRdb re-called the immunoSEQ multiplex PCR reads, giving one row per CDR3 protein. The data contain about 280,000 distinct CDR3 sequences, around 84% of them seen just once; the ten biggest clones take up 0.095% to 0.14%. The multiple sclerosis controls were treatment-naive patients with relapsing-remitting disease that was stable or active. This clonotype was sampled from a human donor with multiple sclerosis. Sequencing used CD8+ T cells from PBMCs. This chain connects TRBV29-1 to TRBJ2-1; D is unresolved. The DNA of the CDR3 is TGCAGCGTTGAATTCGGAAAGGCCCTGGTTAAGCCCAATGAGCAGTTCTTC. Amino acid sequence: CSVEFGKALVKPNEQFF.